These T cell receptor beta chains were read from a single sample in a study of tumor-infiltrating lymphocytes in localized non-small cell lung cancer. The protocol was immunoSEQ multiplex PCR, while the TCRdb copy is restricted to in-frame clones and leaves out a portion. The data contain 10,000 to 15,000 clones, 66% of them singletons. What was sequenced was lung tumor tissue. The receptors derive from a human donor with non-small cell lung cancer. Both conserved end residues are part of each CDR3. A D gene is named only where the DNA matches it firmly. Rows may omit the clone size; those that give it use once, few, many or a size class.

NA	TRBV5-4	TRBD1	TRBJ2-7	CASSRRQGRYEQYF	TGTGCCAGCAGCCGAAGACAGGGTCGGTACGAGCAGTACTTC
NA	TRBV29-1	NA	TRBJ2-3	CSVERPEQTDTQYF	TGCAGCGTTGAGCGACCCGAGCAGACAGATACGCAGTATTTT
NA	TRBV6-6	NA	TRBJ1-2	CASSYRERGDGYTF	TGTGCCAGCAGTTACCGGGAACGGGGGGATGGCTACACCTTC
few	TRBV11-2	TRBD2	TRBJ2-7	CASSHGTSGSHEQYF	TGTGCCAGCAGCCACGGGACTAGCGGGAGTCACGAGCAGTACTTC
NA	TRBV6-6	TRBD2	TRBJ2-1	CASSPSGAEQFF	TGTGCCAGCAGTCCTAGCGGGGCTGAGCAGTTCTTC
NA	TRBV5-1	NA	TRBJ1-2	CASSLGGPLTNYGYTF	TGCGCCAGCAGCTTGGGGGGACCGCTTACTAACTATGGCTACACCTTC
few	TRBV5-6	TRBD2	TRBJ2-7	CASSLTSGSYEQYF	TGTGCCAGCAGCTTAACTAGCGGCTCCTACGAGCAGTACTTC
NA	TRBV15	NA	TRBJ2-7	CATSRDGSSYEQYF	TGTGCCACCAGCAGAGACGGGAGCTCCTACGAGCAGTACTTC
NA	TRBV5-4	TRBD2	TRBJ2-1	CASSLQAGGQANEQFF	TGTGCCAGCAGCTTGCAAGCGGGAGGACAGGCGAATGAGCAGTTCTTC
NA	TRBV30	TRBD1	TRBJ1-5	CAWSAWDRGEQPQHF	TGTGCCTGGAGTGCGTGGGACAGGGGAGAGCAGCCCCAGCATTTT
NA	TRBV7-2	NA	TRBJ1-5	CASSPLRGSNQPQHF	TGTGCCAGCAGCCCCTTGCGGGGGAGCAATCAGCCCCAGCATTTT
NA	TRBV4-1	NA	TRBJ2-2	CASSPTGGQVPGELFF	TGCGCCAGCAGCCCCACCGGGGGGCAAGTCCCCGGGGAGCTGTTTTTT
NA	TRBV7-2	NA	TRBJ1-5	CASSFTGGFHQPQHF	TGTGCCAGCAGCTTTACCGGGGGGTTTCATCAGCCCCAGCATTTT
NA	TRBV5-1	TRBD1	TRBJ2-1	CASSLLGQGSNEQFF	TGCGCCAGCAGCTTGTTGGGACAGGGGAGCAATGAGCAGTTCTTC
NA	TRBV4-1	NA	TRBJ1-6	CASSQENRDYNSPLHF	TGCGCCAGCAGCCAAGAAAACAGGGATTATAATTCACCCCTCCACTTT
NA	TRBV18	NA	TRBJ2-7	CASSPPASAAYEQYF	TGTGCCAGCTCACCACCGGCTAGCGCCGCCTACGAGCAGTACTTC
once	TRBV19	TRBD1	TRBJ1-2	CASSRQGDGYTF	TGTGCCAGTAGTAGGCAGGGGGACGGCTACACCTTC
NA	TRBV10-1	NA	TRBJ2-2	CASSLDPDDGELFF	TGCGCCAGCAGTTTGGACCCGGACGACGGGGAGCTGTTTTTT
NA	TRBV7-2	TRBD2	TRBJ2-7	CASSQGLAGGLEQYF	TGTGCCAGCAGCCAGGGACTAGCGGGAGGGCTCGAGCAGTACTTC
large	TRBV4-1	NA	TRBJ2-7	CASSQGWTGYEQYF	TGCGCCAGCAGCCAGGGATGGACGGGGTACGAGCAGTACTTC
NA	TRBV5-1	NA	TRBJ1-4	CASSWDNEKLFF	TGCGCCAGCAGCTGGGACAATGAAAAACTGTTTTTT
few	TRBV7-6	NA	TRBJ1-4	CASSSVGNEKLFF	TGTGCCAGCAGCTCCGTGGGAAATGAAAAACTGTTTTTT
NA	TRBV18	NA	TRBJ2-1	CASSPPRATYNEQFF	TGTGCCAGCTCACCACCCAGGGCTACCTACAATGAGCAGTTCTTC
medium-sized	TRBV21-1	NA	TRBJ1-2	CASSPRGPQGAFGYTF	TGTGCCAGCAGCCCCCGTGGGCCCCAGGGGGCGTTTGGCTACACCTTC
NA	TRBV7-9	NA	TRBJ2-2	CASSLGNAAGELFF	TGTGCCAGCAGCTTAGGGAACGCGGCCGGGGAGCTGTTTTTT
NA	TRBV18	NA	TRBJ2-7	CASSPDGSYEQYF	TGTGCCAGCTCACCAGACGGATCCTACGAGCAGTACTTC
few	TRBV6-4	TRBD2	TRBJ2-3	CAPNPDWASGAEGTQYF	TGTGCCCCCAACCCCGACTGGGCTAGCGGGGCGGAGGGTACGCAGTATTTT
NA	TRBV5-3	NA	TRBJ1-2	CARSLDGHPSEGYTF	TGTGCCAGAAGCTTGGACGGACATCCATCGGAGGGCTACACCTTC
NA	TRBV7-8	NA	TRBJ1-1	CASSKFFVRQKNTEAFF	TGTGCCAGCAGCAAATTCTTCGTTAGGCAGAAGAACACTGAAGCTTTCTTT
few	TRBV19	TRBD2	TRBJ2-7	CASSFGGAYEQYF	TGTGCCAGTAGTTTCGGGGGGGCCTACGAGCAGTACTTC
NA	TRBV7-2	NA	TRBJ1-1	CASSFYAKLTEAFF	TGTGCCAGCAGCTTTTATGCGAAACTCACTGAAGCTTTCTTT
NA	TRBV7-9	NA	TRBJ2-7	CASSRLDRGDYEQYF	TGTGCCAGCAGCCGCTTGGACAGAGGGGATTACGAGCAGTACTTC
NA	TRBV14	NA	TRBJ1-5	CASSQDGNQPQHF	TGTGCCAGCAGCCAAGACGGGAATCAGCCCCAGCATTTT
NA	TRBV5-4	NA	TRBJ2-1	CASSVIGEQFF	TGTGCCAGCAGCGTGATTGGTGAGCAGTTCTTC
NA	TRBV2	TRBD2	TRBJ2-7	CASSEEGAGASYEQYF	TGTGCCAGCAGTGAAGAAGGAGCGGGGGCCTCCTACGAGCAGTACTTC
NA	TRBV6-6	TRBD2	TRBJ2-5	CASSLSGGLPGETQYF	TGTGCCAGCAGCCTCAGCGGGGGCCTACCCGGGGAGACCCAGTACTTC
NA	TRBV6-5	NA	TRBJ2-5	CASSYSDRPVTQYF	TGTGCCAGCAGTTACTCAGACCGGCCGGTTACCCAGTACTTC
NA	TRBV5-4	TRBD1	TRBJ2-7	CAGNSGRGTGDSYEQYF	TGTGCCGGCAACTCCGGACGGGGGACAGGTGACTCCTACGAGCAGTACTTC
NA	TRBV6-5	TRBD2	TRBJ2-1	CASSSRLAVDEQFF	TGTGCCAGCAGCTCTCGACTAGCGGTCGATGAGCAGTTCTTC
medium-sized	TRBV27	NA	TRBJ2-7	CASSASGPPYEQYF	TGTGCCAGCAGCGCATCAGGTCCCCCCTACGAGCAGTACTTC
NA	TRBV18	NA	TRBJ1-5	CASSPGRDQPQHF	TGTGCCAGCTCACCAGGCCGAGATCAGCCCCAGCATTTT
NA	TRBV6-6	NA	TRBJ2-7	CASRPRGGLWEQYF	TGTGCCAGCAGACCTCGAGGGGGGCTATGGGAGCAGTACTTC
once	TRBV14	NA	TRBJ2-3	CASSLGDTQYF	TGTGCCAGCAGCCTAGGGGATACGCAGTATTTT
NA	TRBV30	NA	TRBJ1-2	CAWSVLAGDAYGYTF	TGTGCCTGGAGTGTATTGGCAGGGGACGCATATGGCTACACCTTC
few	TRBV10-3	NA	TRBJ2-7	CAIGQAGSSYEQYF	TGTGCCATAGGCCAGGCAGGGAGCTCCTACGAGCAGTACTTC
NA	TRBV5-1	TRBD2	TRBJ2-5	CASSPGLAEETQYF	TGCGCCAGCAGCCCTGGGCTAGCGGAAGAGACCCAGTACTTC
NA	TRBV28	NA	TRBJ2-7	CATKRGWEDEQYF	TGTGCCACCAAGAGGGGGTGGGAGGACGAGCAGTACTTC
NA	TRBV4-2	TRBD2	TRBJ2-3	CASSPRARTSGSGGTDTQYF	TGTGCCAGCAGCCCACGAGCGAGGACTAGCGGGAGTGGTGGCACAGATACGCAGTATTTT
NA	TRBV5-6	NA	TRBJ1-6	CASSLEQNSPLHF	TGTGCCAGCAGCTTGGAACAGAATTCACCCCTCCACTTT
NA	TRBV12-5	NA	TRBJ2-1	CASGSPPRAPYNEQFF	TGTGCTAGTGGTTCCCCCCCTAGAGCCCCCTACAATGAGCAGTTCTTC
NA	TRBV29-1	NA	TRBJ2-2	CSVAGATGELFF	TGCAGCGTTGCGGGAGCCACCGGGGAGCTGTTTTTT